The 15 T cell receptor beta chains presented below share a single source sample, sequenced in a study of blood T cells in healthy people across ages. A second roughly 6 to 11 cycle PCR used barcoded and J-beta primers. Using its own MiXCR run on the 5' RACE reads, TCRdb lists one record per CDR3 protein. Of about a million distinct CDR3 sequences listed, 51% were seen once; the top ten hold around 21%. The source material was blood. Receptor source: a woman aged 55-75 years in good health.

The chain couples TRBV28 to TRBJ2-7; D remains unclear. The CDR3 has 14 residues. Germline V gives CDR1 MDHEN, CDR2 SYDVKM. V gave up 0 bases and J gave up 1 base, with 7 bases separating them. The CDR3 region is CASSLWSQSYEQYF. CDR3 sequence (DNA): TGTGCCAGCAGTTTATGGTCACAGTCCTACGAGCAGTACTTC.

A few counts support this clonotype. This chain connects TRBV5-1 to TRBJ1-5; D not resolved. V was shortened by 7 bases and J by 0 bases, with 14 bases between the two germline ends. The CDR3 is 15 residues long. Germline CDR1 SGHRS, CDR2 YFSETQ. The CDR3: CASRSGPSSNQPQHF. The CDR3, as DNA: TGCGCCAGCCGCTCGGGTCCCTCTAGCAATCAGCCCCAGCATTTT.

This clonotype came up a few times. This chain connects TRBV6-4 to TRBJ2-3, with 9 bases lining up with TRBD1. Germline values: CDR1 MRHNA, CDR2 SNTAGT. This CDR3 is built from 15 residues. V trimming: 4 bases; J trimming: 4 bases; junction bases outside the gene matches: 6. The CDR3, as DNA: TGTGCCAGCAGTGTAGGGACAGGGTCTGCAGATACGCAGTATTTT. The encoded protein is CASSVGTGSADTQYF.

This clonotype was observed a few times. The V and J genes are TRBV4-2 and TRBJ2-7; 7 bases fit TRBD1. The length of the CDR3 is 16 residues. Germline lookup yields CDR1 LGHNA and CDR2 YNFKEQ. V gave up 4 bases and J gave up 7 bases; unmatched junction bases: 16. The CDR3 region has the DNA TGTGCCAGCAGCCCGTCGCAAGACAGGGTTGACAATGAGCAGTACTTC. It is translated as CASSPSQDRVDNEQYF.

This chain links TRBV20-1 with TRBJ2-3; D unresolved. There are 15 residues in the CDR3. CDR1 and CDR2 (germline): DFQATT, SNEGSKA (reference sequence). V shed 2 bases and J shed 0 bases, with 12 bases lying between them. Here the CDR3 DNA reads TGCAGTGCTAGACATCCGAAGACTAGCACAGATACGCAGTATTTT. This codes for CSARHPKTSTDTQYF.

This clonotype was detected a few times. The chain is built from TRBV4-3 and TRBJ2-3, with 9 nucleotides matching TRBD1. J lost 6 bases, V lost 4 bases, and 8 bases had no gene match. This CDR3 is 15 amino acids long. CDR1 is LGHNA and CDR2 is YSLEER in the germline V gene. The CDR3 nucleotides are TGCGCCAGCAGCCGCCTACTAGACAGGGGGGATACGCAGTATTTT. Its translation is CASSRLLDRGDTQYF.

The genes are TRBV7-6 and TRBJ2-5; a weak D match, TRBD1 (6 bases). Germline lookup yields CDR1 SGHVS and CDR2 FNYEAQ. The V end was cut by 5 bases, the J end by 9 bases, with 16 bases between. The length of the CDR3 is 13 residues. CDR3 DNA sequence: TGTGCCAGCAGCCCGACCCACAGGGAACCCCAGTACTTC. Encoded protein: CASSPTHREPQYF.

The chain recombines TRBV6-6 with TRBJ2-2; TRBD2 matches 8 bases. The length of the CDR3 is 16 residues. V lost 6 bases and J lost 3; bases outside the gene matches: 9. Germline V gene data show CDR1 as MNHNY and CDR2 as SVGAGI (reference sequence). CDR3 amino acids: CASSTPGGSDTGELFF. The CDR3 coding sequence is TGTGCCAGCAGCACCCCGGGAGGGAGCGACACCGGGGAGCTGTTTTTT.

V gene TRBV28 combines with J gene TRBJ1-2; 9 nucleotides agree with TRBD1. With V trimmed by 8 bases and J by 7 bases, 11 bases remained unmatched. CDR3 size: 14 residues. Germline values: CDR1 MDHEN, CDR2 SYDVKM. The CDR3 nucleotides read TGTGCCAGCGGGGACAGGGTTCCCCCTTTTGGCTACACCTTC. Protein: CASGDRVPPFGYTF.

V gene TRBV20-1 combines with J gene TRBJ1-5; TRBD1 is a possible D gene (5 bases). Germline V gene data show CDR1 as DFQATT and CDR2 as SNEGSKA (reference sequence). CDR3 length: 15 residues. The V end was cut by 4 bases, the J end by 0 bases, with 13 bases between. The CDR3 protein is CSATEGSSSNQPQHF. The CDR3 DNA is TGCAGTGCTACCGAGGGGAGTAGTAGCAATCAGCCCCAGCATTTT.

This clonotype came up once. This rearrangement joins TRBV29-1 to TRBJ2-3; the match to TRBD2 covers 12 bases. V was pared by 0 bases and J by 0 bases, with 7 bases of the junction left unmatched. CDR1 is SQVTM and CDR2 is ANQGSEA in the germline V gene. The CDR3 contains 18 residues. The CDR3 bases are TGCAGCGTTGAAGATCGACTAGCGGGGGCTCTTAGCACAGATACGCAGTATTTT. Translated: CSVEDRLAGALSTDTQYF.

V usage is TRBV6-6 and J usage is TRBJ2-1; no clear D gene. This CDR3 has 16 amino acids. Deletions cut 4 bases from V and 9 bases from J, with 22 bases between. The germline CDR1 and CDR2 sequences are MNHNY and SVGAGI (reference sequence). The CDR3 bases are TGTGCCAGCAGTTCCCAGGATTCGCGCGCACCCATTGAGCAGTTCTTC. It specifies CASSSQDSRAPIEQFF.

This clonotype was detected only a few times. The chain is built from TRBV11-2 and TRBJ2-3; 7 bases map to TRBD2. CDR1 is SGHAT, CDR2 FQNNGV, per germline. The J segment lost 5 bases and the V segment lost 6 bases, leaving 2 bases of the junction unmatched. The CDR3 runs 12 residues. CDR3 region: CASRIAGDTQYF. CDR3 coding DNA: TGTGCCAGCAGGATAGCGGGAGATACGCAGTATTTT. The variable domain in full, completed from reference TRBV11-2 and TRBJ2-3, reads EAGVAQSPRYKIIEKRQSVAFWCNPISGHATLYWYQQILGQGPKLLIQFQNNGVVDDSQLPKDRFSAERLKGVDSTLKIQPAKLEDSAVYLCASRIAGDTQYFGPGTRLTVL.

As to this clonotype: A much larger clone lies a single base off, so this may be a read error. The chain combines TRBV4-3 with TRBJ1-2, with D perhaps matching TRBD1 (5 bases). This CDR3 is 15 amino acids long. The V gene lost 4 bases and the J gene lost 7 bases, with 19 bases spanning the gap. Germline values: CDR1 LGHNA, CDR2 YSLEER. CDR3: CASSPQTVSDGGYTF. The CDR3 nucleotides are TGCGCCAGCAGCCCTCAGACAGTCAGTGATGGTGGCTACACCTTC.

For this clonotype: A single base separates this from a much larger clone, so it may be a read error. The J gene is TRBJ2-2, the V gene TRBV24-1, with no clear D. The V and J ends lost 7 bases and 3 bases respectively, with 17 bases between them. CDR1 and CDR2 from the germline V gene are KGHDR and SFDVKD. The CDR3 is 16 residues long. CDR3 DNA sequence: TGTGCCACCAGAGCGACTGCCGGGCGGTACACCGGGGAGCTGTTTTTT. Its protein product is CATRATAGRYTGELFF.